A single sample is the source of the 26 T cell receptor beta chains below, sequenced in a study of shared T cell receptors in the human thymus. TCRdb's table, derived via immunoSEQ multiplex PCR, lists solely in-frame clones and lacks some. The table has 550,000 to 800,000 clones, over 75% seen once. This sample was also put to use in a study of human thymus T cells.

Material: thymocytes. The source of these receptors is a girl under three years old with a congenital heart defect.

CDR3 DNA sequence: TGTGCCAGCAGCCCCTCCGGGACAGGGGAGGTATCCTATAATTCACCCCTCCACTTT. Its translation is CASSPSGTGEVSYNSPLHF. The chain joins TRBV7-9 to TRBJ1-6, with 10 bases lining up with TRBD1. Germline loops: CDR1 SEHNR, CDR2 FQNEAQ (reference sequence). The CDR3 runs to 19 residues. V dropped 5 bases and J dropped 1; count of bases not matched to a gene: 11.

The V and J genes are TRBV11-2 and TRBJ2-5; 9 nucleotides agree with TRBD1. The CDR3 loop spans 16 amino acids. The germline V gene encodes CDR1 SGHAT and CDR2 FQNNGV. Unmatched junction bases numbered 10, after V lost 4 bases and J lost 4 bases. The CDR3 sequence: CASSYKRDRERETQYF. The CDR3 DNA follows: TGTGCCAGCAGCTACAAACGGGACAGGGAGCGAGAGACCCAGTACTTC.

The CDR3 here is CASSVLQGEYNSPLHF. Here the CDR3 DNA reads TGTGCCAGCAGCGTGCTACAGGGGGAATATAATTCACCCCTCCACTTT. The V gene is TRBV7-8, the J gene TRBJ1-6; TRBD1 aligns across 8 bases. Looked up from germline, CDR1 is SGHVS and CDR2 is FQNEAQ. With V trimmed by 5 bases and J by 4 bases, 7 bases remained unmatched. The CDR3 is made up of 16 amino acids. Based on the CDR3 plus reference TRBV7-8 and TRBJ1-6, the full variable domain is GAGVSQSPRYKVAKRGQDVALRCDPISGHVSLFWYQQALGQGPEFLTYFQNEAQLDKSGLPSDRFFAERPEGSVSTLKIQRTQQEDSAVYLCASSVLQGEYNSPLHFGNGTRLTVT.

The chain uses TRBV19 and TRBJ2-7, with D possibly being TRBD1 (6 bases). Between the trimmed V and J ends, which lost 7 bases and 3 bases, there was a span of 19 bases. Germline V gene sequence: CDR1 LNHDA, CDR2 SQIVND (reference sequence). CDR3 length: 15 amino acids. Written as DNA, the CDR3 is TGTGCCAGTACCATGGGGGCAGAACCCGACTACGAGCAGTACTTC. Translating gives CASTMGAEPDYEQYF. Variable domain in full (rest from reference TRBV19 and TRBJ2-7): DGGITQSPKYLFRKEGQNVTLSCEQNLNHDAMYWYRQDPGQGLRLIYYSQIVNDFQKGDIAEGYSVSREKKESFPLTVTSAQKNPTAFYLCASTMGAEPDYEQYFGPGTRLTVT.

This clone was counted a few times. The V gene is TRBV28, the J gene TRBJ2-5, with 7 nucleotides matching TRBD2. Germline V gives CDR1 MDHEN, CDR2 SYDVKM. The CDR3 is 14 amino acids. The ends lost 6 bases at V and 6 bases at J; junction bases unmatched: 10. CDR3 nucleotides: TGTGCCAGCAGCCGGGGGGAGGACACGAAGACCCAGTACTTC. This encodes CASSRGEDTKTQYF.

J is TRBJ1-1 and V is TRBV2; D remains unclear. Germline V gives CDR1 SNHLY, CDR2 FYNNEI. This CDR3 has 14 residues. V gave up 4 bases and J gave up 1 base, with 10 bases separating them. This CDR3 is CASSVFQQNTEAFF. The CDR3 DNA is TGTGCCAGCAGTGTGTTCCAACAGAACACTGAAGCTTTCTTT.

The chain has TRBV27 and TRBJ1-5, with D tentatively TRBD1 (5 bases). Germline V CDR1 and CDR2: MNHEY, SMNVEV (reference sequence). Trimming removed 7 bases at V and 6 bases at J, with 13 bases between. The CDR3 is 13 amino acids. The CDR3 bases are TGTGCCAGCACCCTACGGGGGGGTCAGCCCCAGCATTTT. This gives the protein CASTLRGGQPQHF.

V is TRBV6-1 and J is TRBJ1-5; D not certain. V was cut by 2 bases and J by 8 bases, with 31 bases left in between. Germline V CDR1 and CDR2: MNHNS, SASEGT. The CDR3 is 20 residues long. The CDR3 coding sequence is TGTGCCAGCAGTGAACCCCCGGATCGGAACGGGGTGGGCATGGGAGAGCCCCAGCATTTT. Translated, it gives CASSEPPDRNGVGMGEPQHF.

J is TRBJ1-1 and V is TRBV20-1; no firm D call. Germline V gene sequence: CDR1 DFQATT, CDR2 SNEGSKA (reference sequence). V lost 2 bases and J lost 7, with 5 bases in between. CDR3 size: 10 residues. The DNA of the CDR3 is TGCAGTGCTAGACAGGATGAAGCTTTCTTT. It translates to CSARQDEAFF.

The gene calls are TRBV5-4 and TRBJ2-7; 9 bases agree with TRBD1. The trim removed 4 bases at V and 2 bases at J, leaving 4 bases unmatched. The CDR3 length is 14 residues. From germline, CDR1 is SGHNT and CDR2 YYREEE (reference sequence). This CDR3 reads CASSVRDRAYEQYF. The DNA for the CDR3 is TGTGCCAGCAGCGTCCGGGACAGGGCCTACGAGCAGTACTTC.

This chain connects TRBV15 to TRBJ1-6, with a tentative D call TRBD1 (6 bases). The CDR3 is 23 amino acids. Germline V gene data show CDR1 as LNHNV and CDR2 as YYDKDF (reference sequence). V lost 1 base, J lost 7 bases, and 35 bases lay in between. The DNA for the CDR3 is TGTGCCACCAGCAGAGGGTATCTCCCTGTTGGGACATCCGATGGTGGGTCGAATTCACCCCTCCACTTT. The encoded protein is CATSRGYLPVGTSDGGSNSPLHF.

The V call is TRBV14, the J call TRBJ1-1; possible D gene TRBD1, 5 bases. CDR3 size: 16 residues. V lost 7 bases and J lost 0, with 18 bases in between. CDR1 is SGHDN, CDR2 FVKESK, per germline. CDR3 DNA: TGTGCCAGCAAAAGGGTGGGGCGGGGGTTGAACACTGAAGCTTTCTTT. This translates into CASKRVGRGLNTEAFF.

The V call is TRBV5-8, the J call TRBJ2-1; 7 nucleotides align to TRBD1. CDR1 is SGHTS and CDR2 is YDEGEE in the germline V gene. V gave up 7 bases and J gave up 9 bases; unmatched junction bases: 13. The CDR3 runs to 14 residues. CDR3 nucleotide sequence: TGTGCCAGCGTCCTATATCGACAGGGACCTGAGCAGTTCTTC. Its translation is CASVLYRQGPEQFF.

This chain uses TRBV4-1 with TRBJ2-7; 13 bases line up with TRBD2. The J segment lost 2 bases and the V segment lost 6 bases, leaving 13 bases of the junction unmatched. The germline V gene encodes CDR1 MGHRA and CDR2 YSYEKL. This CDR3 is built from 18 residues. CDR3 residues: CASRRVMGLAGIAYEQYF. The CDR3 nucleotides read TGCGCCAGCAGGAGGGTTATGGGACTAGCGGGGATCGCCTACGAGCAGTACTTC.

The chain employs TRBV2 and TRBJ2-4; the match to TRBD1 covers 7 bases. J was trimmed by 6 bases and V by 8 bases; bases with no gene match: 7. CDR1 is SNHLY and CDR2 is FYNNEI in the germline V gene. The CDR3 sequence is 13 residues long. CDR3 protein: CASGRDRRNIQYF. DNA for the CDR3: TGTGCCAGCGGCCGGGACAGACGAAACATTCAGTACTTC.

V gene TRBV11-2 combines with J gene TRBJ1-1; D perhaps matches TRBD1 (6 bases). Germline loops: CDR1 SGHAT, CDR2 FQNNGV. The V and J ends lost 1 base and 1 base respectively, with 7 bases between them. The CDR3 extends over 14 amino acids. This chain's CDR3 is CASSLAGQNTEAFF. The CDR3 nucleotides are TGTGCCAGCAGCTTAGCGGGACAGAACACTGAAGCTTTCTTT.

The V gene is TRBV4-3, the J gene TRBJ1-1; 7 bases line up with TRBD1. Trimming cost V 4 bases and J 1 base; bases outside gene matches: 3. The germline gives CDR1 LGHNA, CDR2 YSLEER. This CDR3 comprises 14 residues. The CDR3 DNA reads as TGCGCCAGCAGCCCCGGGACAGCGAACACTGAAGCTTTCTTT. Amino acid sequence: CASSPGTANTEAFF.

This clone was detected a few times. The rearrangement joins TRBV4-1 to TRBJ2-1, with a weak D call TRBD2 (6 bases). Germline CDR1 and CDR2: MGHRA and YSYEKL. This CDR3 has 13 residues. The V and J ends lost 3 bases and 7 bases respectively, with 10 bases between them. The CDR3 coding sequence is TGCGCCAGCAGCCATCGGGACTGGAATGAGCAGTTCTTC. It is translated as CASSHRDWNEQFF.

The chain carries TRBV25-1 and TRBJ2-5; tentatively, D is TRBD1 (6 bases). V was shortened by 0 bases and J by 4 bases, with 12 bases between the two germline ends. Per germline, CDR1 MGHDK and CDR2 SYGVNS. The CDR3 runs 15 residues. The CDR3 reads CASSEYRAGVETQYF. CDR3 nucleotides: TGTGCCAGCAGTGAATATAGGGCAGGGGTAGAGACCCAGTACTTC.

The chain combines TRBV7-9 with TRBJ2-2; the D is unclear. This CDR3 has 15 amino acids. Trimming removed 3 bases from V and 3 bases from J, with 11 bases in between. Germline assignment: CDR1 SEHNR and CDR2 FQNEAQ (reference sequence). The CDR3 protein is CASSFERLHTGELFF. CDR3 DNA sequence: TGTGCCAGCAGCTTCGAGAGGCTTCACACCGGGGAGCTGTTTTTT.

V usage is TRBV19 and J usage is TRBJ2-7; 8 bases agree with TRBD1. The CDR3 contains 15 residues. Germline CDR1 and CDR2: LNHDA and SQIVND (reference sequence). With 3 bases clipped from V and 0 bases from J, the junction kept 4 bases outside the gene matches. The CDR3 spells CASSMGQAHSYEQYF. In DNA, the CDR3 is TGTGCCAGTAGTATGGGACAGGCACACTCCTACGAGCAGTACTTC.

V usage is TRBV28 and J usage is TRBJ2-3; D not certain. The CDR3 length is 15 residues. Per the germline V gene, CDR1 is MDHEN and CDR2 is SYDVKM. Trimming took off 3 bases at V and 2 bases at J, with 12 bases between the two ends. Here the CDR3 reads CASSFWAIFTDTQYF. The CDR3 nucleotides read TGTGCCAGCAGTTTCTGGGCGATCTTCACAGATACGCAGTATTTT.

J is TRBJ1-1 and V is TRBV5-1, with a weak D call TRBD1 (6 bases). The CDR3 runs to 14 residues. Germline V gene lookup returns CDR1 SGHRS and CDR2 YFSETQ. V shed 0 bases and J shed 5 bases, with 11 bases lying between them. CDR3 protein: CASSLEIRGTEAFF. The CDR3 nucleotides read TGCGCCAGCAGCTTGGAGATTAGGGGGACTGAAGCTTTCTTT.

The chain recombines TRBV14 with TRBJ2-7; TRBD2 aligns across 10 bases. J lost 3 bases, V lost 2 bases, and 13 bases had no gene match. Germline-derived CDR1 and CDR2 are SGHDN and FVKESK. This CDR3 has 18 residues. CDR3: CASSQLGSGGHKDYEQYF. In DNA, the CDR3 is TGTGCCAGCAGCCAATTAGGTAGCGGGGGGCATAAGGACTACGAGCAGTACTTC.

The CDR3 here is CASSLAEWGVREKLFF. The DNA for the CDR3 is TGCGCCAGCAGCTTGGCCGAGTGGGGGGTCCGGGAAAAACTGTTTTTT. This chain links TRBV5-1 with TRBJ1-4; D may be TRBD1 (5 bases). The CDR3 consists of 16 residues. Germline V gene data show CDR1 as SGHRS and CDR2 as YFSETQ. V was cut by 0 bases and J by 8 bases, with 17 bases left in between.

The chain carries TRBV6-5 and TRBJ1-2; D remains unclear. V lost 5 bases and J 2 bases, leaving 12 bases between the germline ends. Looked up from germline, CDR1 is MNHEY and CDR2 is SVGAGI. CDR3 length equals 14 residues. The CDR3 DNA sequence: TGTGCCAGCAGTCCCCCCAGGCAAAACTATGGCTACACCTTC. Amino acids: CASSPPRQNYGYTF.